This T cell receptor (beta chain) is from a study of T cell repertoires in cytomegalovirus infection (dated by TCRdb to between 2017 and 2020). With regard to the full study: Recently identified HLA-C-restricted CMV epitopes, whose presentation resists viral immunomodulation, were targeted by peptide stimulations together with well-studied HLA-B-restricted epitopes. Because public TCR beta signatures pointed to carriage of CMV infection together with the matching HLA type, the HLA type of each donor mattered for the analysis.

Points the paper makes about the study in general: In both this cohort and an independent cohort of approximately 350 donors, the cumulative frequency of public TCR beta family members distinguished carriers of CMV infection plus the relevant HLA type. The ex vivo response was dominated by HLA-C-restricted CMV-specific TCR beta clonotypes, which also provided the single most frequent clonotype in two of eight donors.

Data came from an Illumina HiSeq 1500. The public reads were reprocessed in TCRdb via fastp at Q25 and MiXCR, keeping in-frame beta chains. Rows with one shared CDR3 protein collapse into an entry with the most common genes and DNA. Recorded for this sample are about 920,000 distinct CDR3 sequences; 30% to 40% of them occurred a single time. In total, the top ten clones hold more than 12% of the sample. The CDR3 runs 15 amino acids, cysteine and phenylalanine included. The retained sequence is limited to the CDR3, 45 bases, with the frame set at the first base. The germline V gene provides CDR1 ENHRY and CDR2 SYGVKD. Here V drops 6 bases and J drops 8 bases, and the junction holds 9 bases not matched to any gene. In light of the paper, this sample's treatment or condition label describes: in vitro stimulation with specific CMV peptide epitopes to enrich CMV-specific T cells. This clonotype was detected only a few times. No antigen is known for it. Base qualities are not recorded, but no much larger clone differs from it by a single base.

The sequences come from cultured CD8+ T cells from PBMCs, collected from culture after CMV antigen stimulation. This receptor was taken from a human donor in good health (CMV status not recorded). Some clones in this sample may be carry-over from other donors' samples. The rearrangement joined TRBV10-3 to TRBJ2-1; TRBD2 agrees with 11 junctional bases. In nucleotides, the sequence is TGTGCCATCAGGACTAGCGGGGACCCACGGTATGAGCAGTTCTTC. Its protein is CAIRTSGDPRYEQFF.